The rows below give T cell receptor beta chains drawn from one sample of a study of T cells in Graves' hyperthyroidism and ophthalmopathy. TCRdb re-called the multiplex PCR reads with MiXCR, one entry per CDR3 protein. This table holds about 360,000 distinct CDR3 sequences, around 14% found once. Sequencing was performed on blood. These receptors were obtained from a woman between 18 and 30 years old with Graves' hyperthyroidism that later progressed to Graves' ophthalmopathy. Both conserved end residues are part of each CDR3. Each record gives: J gene, V gene, CDR3 protein.

j_gene: TRBJ2-1
v_gene: TRBV28
CDR3aa: CASSLGSRRDNEQFF

j_gene: TRBJ2-2
v_gene: TRBV6-1
CDR3aa: CASSEGLSTGELFF

j_gene: TRBJ2-1
v_gene: TRBV20-1
CDR3aa: CSAVGLAGGGRLNNEQFF

j_gene: TRBJ2-7
v_gene: TRBV10-3
CDR3aa: CAISEGTSGAKQYF

j_gene: TRBJ2-6
v_gene: TRBV28
CDR3aa: CASSLHSGSSGANVLTF

j_gene: TRBJ2-7
v_gene: TRBV20-1
CDR3aa: CSARPLAGRAPYEQYF

j_gene: TRBJ2-4
v_gene: TRBV6-2/TRBV6-3
CDR3aa: CASSYEAGGRKNIQYF

j_gene: TRBJ1-5
v_gene: TRBV20-1
CDR3aa: CSALILRDRGSAQPQHF

j_gene: TRBJ2-5
v_gene: TRBV7-9
CDR3aa: CASSQPTSDETQYF

j_gene: TRBJ2-7
v_gene: TRBV10-2
CDR3aa: CAANQRESRFEQYF

j_gene: TRBJ2-1
v_gene: TRBV20-1
CDR3aa: CSARLIGQYSYNEQFF

j_gene: TRBJ2-1
v_gene: TRBV6-1
CDR3aa: CASSPRGLAGYYNEQFF

j_gene: TRBJ2-1
v_gene: TRBV11-3
CDR3aa: CASSLRGSGNSEQFF

j_gene: TRBJ2-1
v_gene: TRBV18
CDR3aa: CASSPREGDYYNEQFF